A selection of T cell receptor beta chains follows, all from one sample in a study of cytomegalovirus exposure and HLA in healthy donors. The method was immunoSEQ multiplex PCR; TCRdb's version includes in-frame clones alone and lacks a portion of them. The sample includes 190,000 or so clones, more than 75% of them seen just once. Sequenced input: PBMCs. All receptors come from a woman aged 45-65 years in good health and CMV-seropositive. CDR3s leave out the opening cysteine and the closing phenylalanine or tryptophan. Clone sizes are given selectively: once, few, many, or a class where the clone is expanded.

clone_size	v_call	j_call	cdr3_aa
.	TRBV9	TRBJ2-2	ASSAGIGLKNTGELF
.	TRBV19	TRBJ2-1	ASSLTPGGEQF
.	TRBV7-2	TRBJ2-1	ASSLGQGRTGEQF
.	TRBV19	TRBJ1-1	ASKGMGASEAF
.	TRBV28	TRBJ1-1	ASSLRQRLNTEAF
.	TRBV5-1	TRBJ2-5	ASSLGASGTAETQY
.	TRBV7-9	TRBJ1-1	ASSLQGEETEAF
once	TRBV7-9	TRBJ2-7	ASSGFRDYEQY
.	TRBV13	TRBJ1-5	ASSFEAGLQPQH
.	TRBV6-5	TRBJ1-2	ASSYSSGGDYGYT